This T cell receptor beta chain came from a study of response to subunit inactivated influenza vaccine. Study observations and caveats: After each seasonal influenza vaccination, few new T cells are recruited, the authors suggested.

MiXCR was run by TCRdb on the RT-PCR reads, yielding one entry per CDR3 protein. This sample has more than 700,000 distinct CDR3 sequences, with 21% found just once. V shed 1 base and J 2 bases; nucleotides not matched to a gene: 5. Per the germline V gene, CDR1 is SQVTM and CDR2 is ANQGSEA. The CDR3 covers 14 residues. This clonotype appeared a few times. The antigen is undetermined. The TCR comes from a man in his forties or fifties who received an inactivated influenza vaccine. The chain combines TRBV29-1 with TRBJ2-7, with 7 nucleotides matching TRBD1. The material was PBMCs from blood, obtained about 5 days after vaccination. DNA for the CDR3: TGCAGCGTTGAAGGGGGACAGTCACCCTACGAGCAGTACTTC. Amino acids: CSVEGGQSPYEQYF.